Each of the 30 T cell receptor beta chains below was sequenced from the same sample in a study of shared clonotypes between healthy human individuals. Libraries were prepared by immunoSEQ multiplex PCR; TCRdb keeps only in-frame clonotypes and omits some of them. Found here are 500,000 to 700,000 clones, approximately 95% of them singletons; the top ten hold 0.11%. Naive CD8 cells comprised CD45RO-negative, CCR7-positively selected cells, excluding terminally differentiated effector memory CD45RA+ cells. The sample consisted of naive CD8+ T cells sorted from blood. Every receptor here comes from a woman under 40 in good health.

With regard to this clone: The junction does not match germline at one end; this may be a read error. The chain has TRBV13 and TRBJ2-1, with TRBD2 as a possible D gene (6 bases). This CDR3 is built from 13 residues. In germline, CDR1 is PRHDT, CDR2 FYEKMQ (reference sequence). This chain's CDR3 is CASSVGYGGGRFF. Here the CDR3 DNA reads TGTGCCAGCAGCGTAGGATATGGGGGAGGTCGGTTCTTC.

The V call is TRBV11-2, the J call TRBJ2-3; D is unclear. The length of the CDR3 is 13 residues. The V gene lost 4 bases and the J gene lost 1 base, with 6 bases spanning the gap. Germline V gene data show CDR1 as SGHAT and CDR2 as FQNNGV. CDR3 nucleotides: TGTGCCAGCAGCTGGTGGGGCACAGATACGCAGTATTTT. It translates to CASSWWGTDTQYF.

CDR3 residues: CASSVSRGTRIHNEQFF. Here the CDR3 DNA reads TGTGCCAGCAGTGTCTCCCGTGGGACTAGAATCCACAATGAGCAGTTCTTC. The chain recombines TRBV2 with TRBJ2-1, with 8 bases aligning to TRBD2. The CDR3 extends over 17 amino acids. V shed 4 bases and J 5 bases; nucleotides not matched to a gene: 13. In germline, CDR1 is SNHLY, CDR2 FYNNEI.

The chain is built from TRBV4-1 and TRBJ1-1, with D maybe TRBD1 (5 bases). The ends were cut back, 5 bases at V and 1 base at J, with 17 bases in the middle. CDR3 length equals 16 residues. The germline V gene has CDR1 MGHRA and CDR2 YSYEKL. The CDR3 nucleotides read TGCGCCAGCAGCGCAAGTGCTCCAGGGACGAACACTGAAGCTTTCTTT. This translates into CASSASAPGTNTEAFF.

The V and J genes are TRBV9 and TRBJ2-2, with 7 bases identical to TRBD1. Trimming took 4 bases from V and 5 from J; bases not matched to a gene: 8. Per the germline V gene, CDR1 is SGDLS and CDR2 is YYNGEE. The CDR3 contains 15 residues. Here the CDR3 DNA reads TGTGCCAGCAGCTCCGACAGGGAACCGACCGGGGAGCTGTTTTTT. Encoded protein: CASSSDREPTGELFF.

CDR3 residues: CASSSRQGETQYF. The CDR3 DNA follows: TGTGCCAGCAGCTCCCGACAGGGGGAGACCCAGTACTTC. The V and J genes are TRBV11-2 and TRBJ2-5; 8 bases are shared with TRBD1. This CDR3 comprises 13 residues. Germline V gives CDR1 SGHAT, CDR2 FQNNGV. V lost 4 bases and J lost 5; bases outside the gene matches: 3.

V is TRBV7-9 and J is TRBJ2-5, with a weak D call TRBD2 (5 bases). The last part of the DNA fits TRBJ2-7 better; the J call may be wrong. Per germline, CDR1 SEHNR and CDR2 FQNEAQ (reference sequence). This CDR3 region has 12 residues. CDR3 sequence reads: CASKGSSYEQYF. In DNA, the CDR3 is TGTGCCAGCAAAGGGAGCTCCTACGAGCAGTACTTC.

The chain recombines TRBV27 with TRBJ2-7, with D perhaps TRBD1 (6 bases). Germline-derived CDR1 and CDR2 are MNHEY and SMNVEV (reference sequence). Trimming removed 5 bases from V and 4 bases from J, with 15 bases in between. The CDR3 consists of 14 residues. In DNA form, the CDR3 reads TGTGCCAGCAGTCACAGGGCCCAGGGTTACGAGCAGTACTTC. This sequence encodes CASSHRAQGYEQYF.

Concerning this clone: The sample carries other DNA sequences with the same CDR3. This chain connects TRBV7-9 to TRBJ2-7; TRBD2 aligns across 10 bases. Looked up from germline, CDR1 is SEHNR and CDR2 is FQNEAQ (reference sequence). V was clipped by 5 bases and J by 2 bases; unmatched bases: 6. There are 15 residues in the CDR3. This chain's CDR3 is CASSPGLAEAYEQYF. The CDR3 coding sequence is TGTGCCAGCAGCCCTGGACTAGCGGAGGCCTACGAGCAGTACTTC.

With regard to this clone: Within the sample, other DNA sequences also encode this same CDR3. The genes are TRBV30 and TRBJ1-5; D is uncertain. The CDR3 has 14 amino acids. Germline assignment: CDR1 GTSNPN and CDR2 SVGIG (reference sequence). The V end lost 4 bases, the J end lost 1 base, and 11 bases lay between the germline ends. Here the CDR3 reads CAWNPTGSNQPQHF. CDR3 coding DNA: TGTGCCTGGAACCCGACGGGGAGCAATCAGCCCCAGCATTTT.

This rearrangement joins TRBV27 to TRBJ2-2; 10 bases line up with TRBD1. The CDR3 is made up of 15 amino acids. The V gene end was trimmed by 3 bases and the J gene end by 7 bases; junction bases not matched to a gene: 5. Germline CDR1 MNHEY, CDR2 SMNVEV (reference sequence). The CDR3 protein is CASSFGQGEIGELFF. DNA of the CDR3: TGTGCCAGCAGTTTCGGACAGGGGGAAATCGGGGAGCTGTTTTTT.

Only one count was recorded for this clone. J is TRBJ2-1 and V is TRBV7-9; TRBD1 agrees at 7 bases. V gave up 4 bases and J gave up 5 bases; unmatched junction bases: 11. Germline assignment: CDR1 SEHNR and CDR2 FQNEAQ (reference sequence). The CDR3 is 16 amino acids. The CDR3 loop reads CASSSWDSTFDNEQFF. The CDR3 DNA reads TGTGCCAGCAGCTCTTGGGACAGCACGTTCGACAATGAGCAGTTCTTC.

This chain joins TRBV15 and TRBJ1-5; D call uncertain. CDR1 and CDR2 (germline): LNHNV, YYDKDF (reference sequence). V lost 5 bases and J 0 bases, leaving 5 bases between the germline ends. The CDR3 sequence is 13 residues long. In DNA form, the CDR3 reads TGTGCCACCAGCGGTGATAGCAATCAGCCCCAGCATTTT. It specifies CATSGDSNQPQHF.

The chain employs TRBV7-9 and TRBJ2-5; TRBD2 is a possible D gene (5 bases). The CDR3 totals 14 residues. Per germline, CDR1 SEHNR and CDR2 FQNEAQ (reference sequence). The germline V and J ends were trimmed by 3 bases and 3 bases, with 11 bases remaining between them. Here the CDR3 reads CASSLVGVEETQYF. Written as DNA, the CDR3 is TGTGCCAGCAGCTTGGTGGGAGTTGAAGAGACCCAGTACTTC.

The V gene is TRBV7-9, the J gene TRBJ1-3, with D unresolved. V was clipped by 4 bases and J by 3 bases, with 16 bases between them. This CDR3 comprises 16 residues. The V gene's germline CDR1 is SEHNR and CDR2 FQNEAQ (reference sequence). CDR3 region: CASSSHKRDFGNTIYF. In nucleotides, the CDR3 is TGTGCCAGCAGCTCCCACAAGCGTGATTTTGGAAACACCATATATTTT.

The chain carries TRBV4-1 and TRBJ1-1, with D uncertain. V dropped 0 bases and J dropped 5 bases, with 16 bases sitting between them. Germline CDR1 and CDR2: MGHRA and YSYEKL. The CDR3 is 16 amino acids. CDR3 bases: TGCGCCAGCAGCCAAGAAATTAGTGGGTTTCAGACTGAAGCTTTCTTT. It yields the protein CASSQEISGFQTEAFF.

This clone was seen once. This chain's CDR3 is CASSPRTRGADNEQFF. CDR3 coding DNA: TGCGCCAGCAGCCCCCGGACTAGGGGGGCCGACAATGAGCAGTTCTTC. The J gene is TRBJ2-1, the V gene TRBV5-1; a possible D gene is TRBD2 (7 bases). V was trimmed by 4 bases and J by 5 bases, leaving 19 bases between them. There are 16 residues in the CDR3. Per the germline V gene, CDR1 is SGHRS and CDR2 is YFSETQ.

The CDR3 coding sequence is TGTGCCAGCAGCTCTTACCCGGCCCCGGTGGCAGGGCCTAGGGAGCAGTACTTC. It encodes CASSSYPAPVAGPREQYF. The J gene is TRBJ2-7, the V gene TRBV11-2; tentative D call: TRBD1 (5 bases). Deletions cut 4 bases from V and 7 bases from J, with 29 bases between. The germline CDR1 and CDR2 sequences are SGHAT and FQNNGV. The CDR3 has 18 amino acids. The entire variable domain, with the rest obtained from reference TRBV11-2 and TRBJ2-7, is as follows: EAGVAQSPRYKIIEKRQSVAFWCNPISGHATLYWYQQILGQGPKLLIQFQNNGVVDDSQLPKDRFSAERLKGVDSTLKIQPAKLEDSAVYLCASSSYPAPVAGPREQYFGPGTRLTVT.

This rearrangement joins TRBV5-1 to TRBJ1-1; TRBD1 agrees at 12 bases. The CDR3 is made up of 20 amino acids. Looked up from germline, CDR1 is SGHRS and CDR2 is YFSETQ. J was trimmed by 0 bases and V by 5 bases; bases with no gene match: 17. The CDR3 here is CASSHPDQGQGARMNTEAFF. CDR3 DNA: TGCGCCAGCAGTCATCCAGATCAGGGACAGGGGGCGCGGATGAACACTGAAGCTTTCTTT. Using reference TRBV5-1 and TRBJ1-1 for the parts outside the CDR3, the full variable domain is KAGVTQTPRYLIKTRGQQVTLSCSPISGHRSVSWYQQTPGQGLQFLFEYFSETQRNKGNFPGRFSGRQFSNSRSEMNVSTLELGDSALYLCASSHPDQGQGARMNTEAFFGQGTRLTVV.

The chain has TRBV29-1 and TRBJ1-3, with D perhaps TRBD1 (6 bases). V gave up 7 bases and J gave up 0 bases, with 16 bases separating them. Germline CDR1 and CDR2: SQVTM and ANQGSEA. The CDR3 length is 15 residues. The CDR3 DNA is TGCAGCGCCAAGAAGGGGGGTTCCTCTGGAAACACCATATATTTT. It codes for CSAKKGGSSGNTIYF.

V is TRBV28 and J is TRBJ2-5, with 14 bases lining up with TRBD2. Germline V gene sequence: CDR1 MDHEN, CDR2 SYDVKM. This CDR3 contains 17 residues. Unmatched junction bases numbered 7, after V lost 2 bases and J lost 5 bases. The CDR3 loop reads CASSLKFRTSGRETQYF. The CDR3 nucleotides read TGTGCCAGCAGTTTAAAATTTCGGACTAGCGGGAGGGAGACCCAGTACTTC. Combining the CDR3 with reference TRBV28 and TRBJ2-5 gives the whole variable domain DVKVTQSSRYLVKRTGEKVFLECVQDMDHENMFWYRQDPGLGLRLIYFSYDVKMKEKGDIPEGYSVSREKKERFSLILESASTNQTSMYLCASSLKFRTSGRETQYFGPGTRLLVL.

The chain couples TRBV7-2 to TRBJ2-7; 9 nucleotides agree with TRBD1. Germline-derived CDR1 and CDR2 are SGHTA and FQGNSA. The CDR3 has 15 residues. Trimming at V came to 1 base and at J to 5 bases, leaving 6 bases not matched to a gene. The CDR3 DNA reads TGTGCCAGCAGCTTAGGGGACAGGGTAAAAAACGAGCAGTACTTC. This codes for CASSLGDRVKNEQYF.

The V and J genes are TRBV5-5 and TRBJ2-7; D is ambiguous. Trimming cost V 4 bases and J 5 bases, with 7 bases left between them. Germline V gene lookup returns CDR1 SGHKS and CDR2 YYEKEE (reference sequence). CDR3 size: 11 residues. This CDR3 is CASSPAHEQYF. DNA for the CDR3: TGTGCCAGCAGCCCGGCCCACGAGCAGTACTTC.

The rearrangement uses TRBV19 and TRBJ2-2; D is unresolved. The CDR3 loop spans 12 amino acids. Germline V gives CDR1 LNHDA, CDR2 SQIVND (reference sequence). The V end was cut by 7 bases, the J end by 6 bases, with 9 bases between. Here the CDR3 DNA reads TGTGCCAGTAACTCGTTTTCCGGGGAGCTGTTTTTT. The encoded protein is CASNSFSGELFF.

This chain uses TRBV4-1 with TRBJ2-1; the D gene is possibly TRBD2 (5 bases). Trimming cost V 3 bases and J 2 bases, with 14 bases left between them. This CDR3 comprises 16 residues. CDR1 and CDR2 from the germline V gene are MGHRA and YSYEKL. The CDR3 loop reads CASSHLAGNTYNEQFF. In DNA, the CDR3 is TGCGCCAGCAGCCACTTAGCCGGGAATACCTACAATGAGCAGTTCTTC.

The J gene is TRBJ1-1, the V gene TRBV5-4, with 8 bases aligning to TRBD1. CDR3 length: 14 amino acids. V shed 6 bases and J 4 bases; nucleotides not matched to a gene: 8. Germline CDR1 SGHNT, CDR2 YYREEE (reference sequence). CDR3 sequence (DNA): TGTGCCAGCACCAAACAGGGGGTGGCCACTGAAGCTTTCTTT. This codes for CASTKQGVATEAFF.

This clone was counted once. This sequence joins TRBV9 and TRBJ1-2; 7 bases fit TRBD1. The length of the CDR3 is 13 residues. The V gene end was trimmed by 5 bases and the J gene end by 6 bases; junction bases not matched to a gene: 7. Per germline, CDR1 SGDLS and CDR2 YYNGEE. CDR3 in amino acids: CASSPQGGNGYTF. In DNA form, the CDR3 reads TGTGCCAGCAGTCCTCAGGGGGGAAATGGCTACACCTTC. Full variable domain (remainder filled in from reference TRBV9 and TRBJ1-2): DSGVTQTPKHLITATGQRVTLRCSPRSGDLSVYWYQQSLDQGLQFLIQYYNGEERAKGNILERFSAQQFPDLHSELNLSSLELGDSALYFCASSPQGGNGYTFGSGTRLTVV.

The genes are TRBV4-1 and TRBJ2-5; TRBD2 is a possible D gene (6 bases). Germline V gene lookup returns CDR1 MGHRA and CDR2 YSYEKL. The CDR3 has 15 residues. V lost 3 bases and J 7 bases, leaving 18 bases between the germline ends. CDR3 region: CASSHLTTSDATQYF. The CDR3 DNA follows: TGCGCCAGCAGCCATCTCACGACTAGTGATGCGACCCAGTACTTC.

This rearrangement joins TRBV5-4 to TRBJ2-1; TRBD1 matches 10 bases. CDR3 length equals 15 residues. Germline trimming cut 2 bases from V and 2 bases from J; bases unmatched to any gene: 1. Germline lookup yields CDR1 SGHNT and CDR2 YYREEE (reference sequence). CDR3 region: CASSLGQGAYNEQFF. DNA of the CDR3: TGTGCCAGCAGCTTAGGACAGGGGGCCTACAATGAGCAGTTCTTC.

The gene calls are TRBV30 and TRBJ2-1; a weak D match, TRBD2 (6 bases). Germline V CDR1 and CDR2: GTSNPN, SVGIG (reference sequence). Trimming removed 2 bases from V and 3 bases from J, with 8 bases in between. The CDR3 consists of 13 residues. CDR3 in DNA: TGTGCCTGGAGTCTTAGCGGCTACAATGAGCAGTTCTTC. Its translation is CAWSLSGYNEQFF.